Presented here are 9 T cell receptor beta chains from one specimen sequenced in a study of metastatic and nonmetastatic thyroid tumors. Thyroid surgery was preceded by no treatment in any patient. TCRdb re-clonotyped the PCR reads through MiXCR. The top ten hold 25% to 30% of the sample, which has around 23,000 clones, approximately 11% seen once. Sequenced: blood. The receptor set was obtained from a female donor with papillary thyroid cancer or a benign thyroid nodule (not recorded which). Some clones in this sample may be carry-over from other donors' samples.

This clone was seen a handful of times. This chain uses TRBV6-1 with TRBJ2-6, with 8 bases matching TRBD2. CDR1 and CDR2 (germline): MNHNS, SASEGT. J lost 0 bases, V lost 7 bases, and 8 bases had no gene match. This CDR3 is built from 17 residues. CDR3 bases: TGTGCCAGCACCCGACTAGCGTTAATCTCTGGGGCCAACGTCCTGACTTTC. Translating it yields CASTRLALISGANVLTF.

The V gene is TRBV20-1, the J gene TRBJ2-1; the D is unclear. Trimming removed 1 base at V and 0 bases at J, with 7 bases between. CDR3 length: 14 amino acids. From germline, CDR1 is DFQATT and CDR2 SNEGSKA (reference sequence). CDR3 sequence: CSARGLGSYNEQFF. The CDR3 region has the DNA TGCAGTGCTAGAGGGCTTGGCTCCTACAATGAGCAGTTCTTC.

Remarks on this clone: A much bigger clone sits one base away, suggesting this may be a read error. The V call is TRBV19, the J call TRBJ2-5; D gene unclear. The germline V gene has CDR1 LNHDA and CDR2 SQIVND (reference sequence). V lost 5 bases to trimming and J lost 5 bases, with 21 bases between them. The CDR3 spans 16 residues. The CDR3 spells CASSWPKGKGFETQYF. CDR3 coding DNA: TGTGCCAGTAGTTGGCCGAAGGGTAAGGGTTTCGAGACCCAGTACTTC. The full variable domain, with the rest looked up from reference TRBV19 and TRBJ2-5, is DGGITQSPKYLFRKEGQNVTLSCEQNLNHDAMYWYRQDPGQGLRLIYYSQIVNDFQKGDIAEGYSVSREKKESFPLTVTSAQKNPTAFYLCASSWPKGKGFETQYFGPGTRLLVL.

CDR3 in amino acids: CASKVDSFSLNTEAFF. CDR3 coding DNA: TGTGCCAGCAAAGTGGACAGTTTTTCCCTGAACACTGAAGCTTTCTTT. The V and J genes are TRBV5-4 and TRBJ1-1; TRBD1 might be the D (6 bases). V was clipped by 6 bases and J by 0 bases, with 18 bases between them. CDR3 length: 16 residues. From germline, CDR1 is SGHNT and CDR2 YYREEE (reference sequence).

This clone has at least ten counts. The chain couples TRBV27 to TRBJ2-3; 7 bases are shared with TRBD2. Per the germline V gene, CDR1 is MNHEY and CDR2 is SMNVEV (reference sequence). V gave up 2 bases and J gave up 5 bases; unmatched junction bases: 13. The CDR3 contains 17 residues. The CDR3 protein is CASSLSLWEGPGDTQYF. The CDR3 DNA is TGTGCCAGCAGTTTAAGCTTGTGGGAGGGCCCGGGAGATACGCAGTATTTT.

This clone was seen many times. A much larger clone lies one base from this, so it may be a read error. Other nucleotide sequences from this sample produce the same CDR3. This sequence joins TRBV28 and TRBJ2-6; D perhaps matches TRBD1 (6 bases). Germline V gene sequence: CDR1 MDHEN, CDR2 SYDVKM. The CDR3 spans 15 residues. In nucleotides, the CDR3 is TGTGCCAGCGCCACTGGGGGCTCTGGGGCTAACGTCCTGACTTTC. Translating gives CASATGGSGANVLTF.

This clone was detected ten times or more. The chain uses TRBV29-1 and TRBJ1-2; D possibly corresponds to TRBD1 (5 bases). Germline assignment: CDR1 SQVTM and CDR2 ANQGSEA. The CDR3 contains 12 residues. Trimming removed 5 bases at V and 8 bases at J, with 15 bases between. CDR3 in DNA: TGCAGCGTTTTGGACACCTTAGGGGGCTACACCTTC. This codes for CSVLDTLGGYTF.

In its sample, this clone ranks as medium-sized. The chain joins TRBV6-1 to TRBJ1-6; possible D gene TRBD1, 5 bases. The CDR3 loop spans 16 amino acids. The germline CDR1 and CDR2 sequences are MNHNS and SASEGT. Trimming pared 5 bases from V and 14 bases from J, leaving 25 bases between. For the CDR3, the DNA is TGTGCCAGCAGTCCCATCGCCTGGGACGGACTGGGATCCCTCCACTTT. Its translation is CASSPIAWDGLGSLHF.

This clone was observed at least ten times. The genes are TRBV5-5 and TRBJ2-1, with D possibly being TRBD2 (6 bases). V gave up 5 bases and J gave up 0 bases, with 18 bases separating them. CDR3 length equals 17 residues. Germline V gene data show CDR1 as SGHKS and CDR2 as YYEKEE (reference sequence). This CDR3 reads CASSFPEAGSSYNEQFF. The CDR3 DNA is TGTGCCAGCAGTTTCCCGGAAGCGGGCAGCTCCTACAATGAGCAGTTCTTC.